Included here is one T cell receptor beta chain sequence, with context. Its specificity is not known. This specimen comes from a study of B cell selection in AIRE deficiency. Only in-frame clones appear in the TCRdb table, and some are missing; sequencing was by immunoSEQ multiplex PCR. The table shows about 21,000 clones, with 85% to 95% occurring only once. The regulatory T cell sort gate was CD4+CD25hiCD127low/negative. Study observations and caveats: CDR3s were shorter in shared Treg sequences, reflecting few non-templated nucleotide insertions. About 30.6% of healthy-shared Treg sequences were found among patient Tconv cells. AIRE-deficient Tconv and Treg repertoires matched healthy donors in TCRBV, CDR3 length, diversity.

This sequence originates from a human donor with AIRE deficiency. Sequenced: Tregs sorted from PBMCs.

CDR3 protein: CAINRQGYTGELFF. As DNA, the CDR3 is TGTGCCATCAATCGACAGGGGTACACCGGGGAGCTGTTTTTT. The chain links TRBV10-3 to TRBJ2-2, with TRBD1 matching 8 bases. CDR1 is ENHRY and CDR2 is SYGVKD in the germline V gene. V trimming: 7 bases; J trimming: 3 bases; junction bases outside the gene matches: 4. This CDR3 is 14 amino acids long.